These 32 T cell receptor beta chains were all obtained from the same sample, sequenced in a study of OX40 agonist ivuxolimab in advanced cancers. TCRdb's copy holds only in-frame clones and misses some; the assay was immunoSEQ multiplex PCR. The sample lists about 99,000 clones; 90% to 97% were seen once. The material sequenced was CD4+ or CD8+ T cells sorted from blood, taken in a trial of the OX40 agonist ivuxolimab. Receptors originate from an adult with an advanced solid tumor such as melanoma, head and neck, liver or kidney cancer.

The chain combines TRBV25-1 with TRBJ2-5; 7 nucleotides line up with TRBD1. Trimming cost V 0 bases and J 4 bases; bases outside gene matches: 8. Germline CDR1 reads MGHDK; CDR2 reads SYGVNS. The CDR3 is 16 residues long. CDR3 sequence reads: CASSEYETGFGETQYF. CDR3 DNA sequence: TGTGCCAGCAGTGAATATGAGACAGGGTTTGGAGAGACCCAGTACTTC. Drawing the rest from reference TRBV25-1 and TRBJ2-5, the complete variable domain is EADIYQTPRYLVIGTGKKITLECSQTMGHDKMYWYQQDPGMELHLIHYSYGVNSTEKGDLSSESTVSRIRTEHFPLTLESARPSHTSQYLCASSEYETGFGETQYFGPGTRLLVL.

The chain recombines TRBV4-1 with TRBJ1-1; no definite D call. Deletions cut 0 bases from V and 4 bases from J, with 12 bases between. This CDR3 has 15 amino acids. The germline CDR1 and CDR2 sequences are MGHRA and YSYEKL. The CDR3 loop reads CASSQDSALGTEAFF. DNA of the CDR3: TGCGCCAGCAGCCAAGATTCGGCCCTAGGCACTGAAGCTTTCTTT.

The chain couples TRBV2 to TRBJ1-6; D unresolved. Germline V lookup: CDR1 SNHLY, CDR2 FYNNEI. The germline V and J ends were trimmed by 3 bases and 7 bases, with 10 bases remaining between them. This CDR3 contains 14 residues. CDR3 bases: TGTGCCAGCAGTGAGGAAGGGCAGAATTCACCCCTCCACTTT. Translating gives CASSEEGQNSPLHF.

In DNA form, the CDR3 reads TGTGCCATCAGTGAGGTAACTGAAGCTTTCTTT. Translation: CAISEVTEAFF. The chain employs TRBV10-3 and TRBJ1-1; no clear D. The CDR3 covers 11 residues. Trimming shortened V by 2 bases and J by 5 bases, and 3 bases separated the two germline ends. Per the germline V gene, CDR1 is ENHRY and CDR2 is SYGVKD.

A word on this clone: Germline and junction disagree at one end, which may indicate a read error. This chain uses TRBV7-3 with TRBJ2-4; tentatively, D is TRBD2 (6 bases). CDR3 length equals 11 residues. Germline CDR1 reads SGHTA; CDR2 reads FQGTGA. In DNA, the CDR3 is TGTGCCAGCAGCTTAACTCGGAGGGGAAAATTC. Its translation: CASSLTRRGKF.

This chain uses TRBV7-7 with TRBJ2-1, with D possibly being TRBD2 (5 bases). The V end was cut by 7 bases, the J end by 10 bases, with 23 bases between. The CDR3 extends over 15 amino acids. CDR1 is SSHAT and CDR2 is FNYEAQ in the germline V gene (reference sequence). CDR3 amino acids: CASTHIPSLAGEQFF. CDR3 coding DNA: TGTGCCAGCACCCACATCCCCTCTCTAGCAGGCGAGCAGTTCTTC. Combining the CDR3 with reference TRBV7-7 and TRBJ2-1 gives the whole variable domain GAGVSQSPRYKVTKRGQDVTLRCDPISSHATLYWYQQALGQGPEFLTYFNYEAQPDKSGLPSDRFSAERPEGSISTLTIQRTEQRDSAMYRCASTHIPSLAGEQFFGPGTRLTVL.

The chain couples TRBV15 to TRBJ2-3; unclear D gene. The CDR3 covers 17 residues. Germline V lookup: CDR1 LNHNV, CDR2 YYDKDF (reference sequence). With 0 bases removed from V and 2 bases from J, the gap between germline ends came to 15 bases. Here the CDR3 reads CATSRDLRLPHTDTQYF. The CDR3, as DNA: TGTGCCACCAGCAGAGATCTCAGGCTCCCACACACAGATACGCAGTATTTT.

The J gene is TRBJ2-1, the V gene TRBV27; TRBD2 might be the D (5 bases). Per germline, CDR1 MNHEY and CDR2 SMNVEV (reference sequence). V lost 8 bases, J lost 4 bases, and 9 bases lay in between. CDR3 length equals 12 residues. The CDR3 protein is CASWSGYNEQFF. CDR3 DNA: TGTGCCAGCTGGTCGGGATACAATGAGCAGTTCTTC.

This chain links TRBV30 with TRBJ2-5, with unresolved D. With 0 bases removed from V and 7 bases from J, the gap between germline ends came to 12 bases. CDR3 length equals 13 residues. CDR1 and CDR2 from the germline V gene are GTSNPN and SVGIG (reference sequence). DNA of the CDR3: TGTGCCTGGAGTGTAGTCGGCGGTGGGACCCAGTACTTC. Amino acids: CAWSVVGGGTQYF. Full variable domain (outside the CDR3, taken from reference TRBV30 and TRBJ2-5): SQTIHQWPATLVQPVGSPLSLECTVEGTSNPNLYWYRQAAGRGLQLLFYSVGIGQISSEVPQNLSASRPQDRQFILSSKKLLLSDSGFYLCAWSVVGGGTQYFGPGTRLLVL.

The V gene is TRBV5-6, the J gene TRBJ2-1; 8 nucleotides agree with TRBD2. The trim removed 2 bases at V and 6 bases at J, leaving 1 base unmatched. CDR3 length: 13 residues. Germline lookup yields CDR1 SGHDT and CDR2 YYEEEE. The CDR3 protein is CASSLGTSNEQFF. The CDR3 bases are TGTGCCAGCAGCTTAGGGACTAGCAATGAGCAGTTCTTC.

This chain connects TRBV29-1 to TRBJ2-7, with TRBD2 matching 7 bases. With V trimmed by 3 bases and J by 4 bases, 6 bases remained unmatched. From germline, CDR1 is SQVTM and CDR2 ANQGSEA. The CDR3 runs 13 residues. The CDR3: CSVEVEGGYEQYF. The CDR3 region has the DNA TGCAGCGTTGAGGTGGAGGGAGGGTACGAGCAGTACTTC.

The V call is TRBV6-5, the J call TRBJ1-5, with TRBD1 matching 8 bases. Losses at the gene ends were 6 bases for V and 1 base for J; bases not matched to a gene: 5. Germline V gene data show CDR1 as MNHEY and CDR2 as SVGAGI. This CDR3 contains 15 residues. The CDR3 protein is CASSPGQGSNQPQHF. Written as DNA, the CDR3 is TGTGCCAGCAGCCCCGGACAGGGCAGCAATCAGCCCCAGCATTTT.

This sequence joins TRBV27 and TRBJ2-5, with D perhaps matching TRBD2 (6 bases). This CDR3 spans 13 amino acids. CDR1 is MNHEY and CDR2 is SMNVEV in the germline V gene (reference sequence). Trimming took off 6 bases at V and 5 bases at J, with 13 bases between the two ends. The DNA of the CDR3 is TGTGCCAGCAGGGGAGGAGTGTACGAGACCCAGTACTTC. Encoded protein: CASRGGVYETQYF.

The chain uses TRBV6-5 and TRBJ1-1, with 9 bases matching TRBD1. The V and J ends lost 6 bases and 11 bases, in that order; junction bases with no gene match: 7. The CDR3 has 12 amino acids. The germline CDR1 and CDR2 sequences are MNHEY and SVGAGI. Here the CDR3 reads CASSTRTGEAFF. CDR3 coding DNA: TGTGCCAGCAGCACCCGGACAGGGGAGGCTTTCTTT.

The count of this clone is one. This chain uses TRBV19 with TRBJ2-7, with D tentatively TRBD1 or TRBD2 (5 bases each). Trimming shortened V by 6 bases and J by 1 base, and 19 bases separated the two germline ends. Germline V gene lookup returns CDR1 LNHDA and CDR2 SQIVND (reference sequence). This CDR3 spans 16 amino acids. CDR3 DNA sequence: TGTGCCAGTAGGTCCCCAAGGGTGGGGGAGTCCTACGAGCAGTACTTC. The encoded protein is CASRSPRVGESYEQYF.

Regarding this clone: Different DNA sequences within this sample yield the same CDR3. The V and J genes are TRBV19 and TRBJ2-7; 10 positions agree with TRBD1. CDR1 and CDR2 (germline): LNHDA, SQIVND (reference sequence). This CDR3 has 14 amino acids. With V trimmed by 5 bases and J by 3 bases, 4 bases remained unmatched. CDR3 sequence: CASSPGTGDYEQYF. CDR3 sequence (DNA): TGTGCCAGTAGTCCCGGGACAGGGGACTACGAGCAGTACTTC.

J is TRBJ2-3 and V is TRBV4-1; 11 nucleotides match TRBD2. The CDR3 has 16 amino acids. Trimming removed 4 bases from V and 5 bases from J; junction bases left unmatched: 8. Germline CDR1 reads MGHRA; CDR2 reads YSYEKL. CDR3 nucleotides: TGCGCCAGCAGCCCAGTCGGGACTAGCGGAGAAGATACGCAGTATTTT. Residues: CASSPVGTSGEDTQYF.

This clone showed up just once. This chain joins TRBV27 and TRBJ2-1; possibly TRBD1 or TRBD2 for D (5 bases each). Deletions cut 3 bases from V and 8 bases from J, with 11 bases between. Looked up from germline, CDR1 is MNHEY and CDR2 is SMNVEV (reference sequence). The CDR3 is 13 residues long. As DNA, the CDR3 is TGTGCCAGCAGTTTGGGACGGACGTATGAGCAGTTCTTC. Its translation: CASSLGRTYEQFF.

The genes are TRBV7-9 and TRBJ2-5; D unclear. The J call is in doubt because the DNA end fits TRBJ2-7 better. Germline CDR1 SEHNR, CDR2 FQNEAQ (reference sequence). This CDR3 spans 13 amino acids. In DNA, the CDR3 is TGTGCCAGCAGCATGACAACTTCCTACGAGCAGTACTTC. Its translation: CASSMTTSYEQYF.

The rearrangement joins TRBV11-2 to TRBJ2-7, with 9 bases lining up with TRBD1. This CDR3 spans 18 amino acids. V dropped 5 bases and J dropped 0; count of bases not matched to a gene: 14. CDR1 is SGHAT, CDR2 FQNNGV, per germline. The CDR3 DNA follows: TGTGCCAGCAGCATAATGGACAGGGGTCCCAGGAGCTCCTACGAGCAGTACTTC. This translates into CASSIMDRGPRSSYEQYF.

The chain uses TRBV9 and TRBJ2-3; D might be TRBD1 or TRBD2, each matching 5 bases. CDR1 is SGDLS, CDR2 YYNGEE, per germline. The ends were cut back, 4 bases at V and 3 bases at J, with 18 bases in the middle. The CDR3 loop spans 16 amino acids. The CDR3 DNA sequence: TGTGCCAGCAGCCCAAGTTACAGAGGGGATACAGATACGCAGTATTTT. Amino acid sequence: CASSPSYRGDTDTQYF. The full variable domain, its missing parts supplied by reference TRBV9 and TRBJ2-3, is DSGVTQTPKHLITATGQRVTLRCSPRSGDLSVYWYQQSLDQGLQFLIQYYNGEERAKGNILERFSAQQFPDLHSELNLSSLELGDSALYFCASSPSYRGDTDTQYFGPGTRLTVL.

This clone has a single count. The rearrangement uses TRBV4-1 and TRBJ1-1; D perhaps matches TRBD1 (5 bases). This CDR3 is built from 13 residues. Trimming took 0 bases from V and 8 from J, leaving 10 bases between them. Germline V gene sequence: CDR1 MGHRA, CDR2 YSYEKL. CDR3 in DNA: TGCGCCAGCAGCCAAGAAGAACAGGCCGAAGCTTTCTTT. This encodes CASSQEEQAEAFF.

V gene TRBV4-1 combines with J gene TRBJ1-4; 9 nucleotides match TRBD1. The CDR3 sequence is 15 residues long. CDR1 and CDR2 (germline): MGHRA, YSYEKL. V was pared by 1 base and J by 8 bases, with 5 bases of the junction left unmatched. The CDR3 DNA reads TGCGCCAGCAGCCAAGGGACAGGGGTTAGGGAAAAACTGTTTTTT. Residues: CASSQGTGVREKLFF.

The rearrangement uses TRBV28 and TRBJ2-5, with 9 bases that match TRBD1. Per the germline V gene, CDR1 is MDHEN and CDR2 is SYDVKM. V trimming: 2 bases; J trimming: 1 base; junction bases outside the gene matches: 2. The CDR3 is 15 amino acids. CDR3 region: CASSLRGQGQETQYF. In nucleotides, the CDR3 is TGTGCCAGCAGTTTAAGGGGACAGGGCCAAGAGACCCAGTACTTC.

The chain employs TRBV5-4 and TRBJ2-6; D is undetermined. Germline-derived CDR1 and CDR2 are SGHNT and YYREEE (reference sequence). The germline V and J ends were trimmed by 0 bases and 0 bases, with 13 bases remaining between them. This CDR3 comprises 18 residues. CDR3 coding DNA: TGTGCCAGCAGCTTGGTTTATCGCTCCAGCTCTGGGGCCAACGTCCTGACTTTC. Protein product: CASSLVYRSSSGANVLTF.

V and J are TRBV10-2 and TRBJ2-7; D not resolved. This CDR3 is 12 amino acids long. The ends were cut back, 0 bases at V and 6 bases at J, with 6 bases in the middle. Germline CDR1 WSHSY, CDR2 SAAADI. The DNA of the CDR3 is TGCGCCAGCAGTGAGTCGGGATCCGAGCAGTACTTC. Translating gives CASSESGSEQYF.

The J gene is TRBJ2-3, the V gene TRBV27; D is undetermined. Germline assignment: CDR1 MNHEY and CDR2 SMNVEV (reference sequence). V was cut by 1 base and J by 4 bases, with 6 bases left in between. The CDR3 length is 13 residues. As DNA, the CDR3 is TGTGCCAGCAGTTTATACTTTTCAGATACGCAGTATTTT. Its translation is CASSLYFSDTQYF.

The chain recombines TRBV6-5 with TRBJ2-7, with 8 nucleotides matching TRBD1. Germline V CDR1 and CDR2: MNHEY, SVGAGI. J gave up 5 bases and V 4 bases, and 1 base lay outside the gene matches. There are 12 residues in the CDR3. The CDR3 loop reads CASSSTGDEQYF. CDR3 coding DNA: TGTGCCAGCAGTTCGACAGGGGACGAGCAGTACTTC.

The J gene is TRBJ2-3, the V gene TRBV13, with TRBD2 matching 8 bases. Germline V gives CDR1 PRHDT, CDR2 FYEKMQ (reference sequence). The ends lost 2 bases at V and 4 bases at J; junction bases unmatched: 2. This CDR3 contains 14 residues. This CDR3 reads CASSLLAGPDTQYF. CDR3 nucleotides: TGTGCCAGCAGCTTACTAGCGGGCCCAGATACGCAGTATTTT.

This clone was observed a handful of times. This chain connects TRBV19 to TRBJ2-7, with 7 bases aligning to TRBD2. V gave up 3 bases and J gave up 6 bases; unmatched junction bases: 8. Germline CDR1 and CDR2: LNHDA and SQIVND (reference sequence). The CDR3 runs 14 residues. The CDR3 reads CASSIRTGLIEQYF. CDR3 bases: TGTGCCAGTAGTATCCGAACGGGACTAATCGAGCAGTACTTC.

The chain has TRBV28 and TRBJ2-2, with 14 bases matching TRBD2. The CDR3 extends over 15 amino acids. With 5 bases clipped from V and 6 bases from J, the junction kept 2 bases outside the gene matches. From germline, CDR1 is MDHEN and CDR2 SYDVKM. In nucleotides, the CDR3 is TGTGCCAGCAGTACGGGACTAGCGGGAGCCGGGGAGCTGTTTTTT. Amino acid sequence: CASSTGLAGAGELFF.

The chain employs TRBV7-2 and TRBJ2-1; 10 nucleotides align to TRBD2. Germline CDR1 is SGHTA and CDR2 is FQGNSA. The CDR3 covers 18 residues. Germline trimming cut 4 bases from V and 4 bases from J; bases unmatched to any gene: 13. The CDR3 reads CASSSLPNLAGVYNEQFF. The CDR3 nucleotides are TGTGCCAGCAGCTCCCTCCCCAACCTAGCGGGAGTGTACAATGAGCAGTTCTTC.